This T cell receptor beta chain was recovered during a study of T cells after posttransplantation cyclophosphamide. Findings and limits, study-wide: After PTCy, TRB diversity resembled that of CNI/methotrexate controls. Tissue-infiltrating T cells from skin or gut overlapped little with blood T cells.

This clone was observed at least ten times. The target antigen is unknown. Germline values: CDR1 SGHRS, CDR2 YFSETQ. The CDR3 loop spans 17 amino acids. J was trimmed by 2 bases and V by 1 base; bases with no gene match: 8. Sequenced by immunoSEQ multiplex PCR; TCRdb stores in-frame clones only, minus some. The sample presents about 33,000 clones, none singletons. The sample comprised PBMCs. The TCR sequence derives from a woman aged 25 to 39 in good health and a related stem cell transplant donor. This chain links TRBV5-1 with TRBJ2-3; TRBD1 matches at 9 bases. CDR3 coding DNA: TGCGCCAGCAGCTTGTCCTGGGGACAGGGCCTCACAGATACGCAGTATTTT. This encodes CASSLSWGQGLTDTQYF.